This T cell receptor (beta chain) was documented in a study of cytomegalovirus exposure and HLA in healthy donors. Study outcomes and limitations: It was reported in a later analysis that an Asian-associated ancestry cluster showed fewer N-insertions than the approximately 670-donor mean.

The CDR3 is 15 residues long. From germline, CDR1 is SNHLY and CDR2 FYNNEI. The V segment lost 4 bases and the J segment 7 bases; nucleotides outside the gene matches: 5. On this clone: Antigen unknown. In the same sample, other DNA sequences code for this CDR3.

With 60 Vbeta and 13 Jbeta primers, the PCR was carried out. Profiled with immunoSEQ multiplex PCR; TCRdb holds only in-frame clones, not every one. The table gives 130,000 or so clones; the top ten clones make up over 2% of it. This TCR derives from a woman aged 18 to 35 in good health and CMV-seronegative. Sequenced: PBMCs. The J gene is TRBJ1-5, the V gene TRBV2; 12 bases are a match to TRBD1. In DNA form, the CDR3 reads TGTGCCAGCAGTGTGGGACAGGGGGCAGGCCAGCCCCAGCATTTT. Its translation is CASSVGQGAGQPQHF.